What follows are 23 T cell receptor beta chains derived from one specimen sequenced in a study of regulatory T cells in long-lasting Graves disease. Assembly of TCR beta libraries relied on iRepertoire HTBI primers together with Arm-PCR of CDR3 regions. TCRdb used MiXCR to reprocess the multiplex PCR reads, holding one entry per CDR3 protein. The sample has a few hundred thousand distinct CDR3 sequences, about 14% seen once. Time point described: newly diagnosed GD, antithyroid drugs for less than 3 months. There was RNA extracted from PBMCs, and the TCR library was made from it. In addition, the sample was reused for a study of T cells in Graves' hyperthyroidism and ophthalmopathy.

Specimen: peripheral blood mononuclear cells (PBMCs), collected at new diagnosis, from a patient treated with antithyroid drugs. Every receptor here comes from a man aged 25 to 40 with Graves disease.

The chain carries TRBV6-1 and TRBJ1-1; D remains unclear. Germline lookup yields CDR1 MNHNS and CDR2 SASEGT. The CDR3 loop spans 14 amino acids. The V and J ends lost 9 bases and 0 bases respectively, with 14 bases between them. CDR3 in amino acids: CASLIGVLNTEAFF. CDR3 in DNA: TGTGCCAGTCTTATTGGGGTTTTGAACACTGAAGCTTTCTTT.

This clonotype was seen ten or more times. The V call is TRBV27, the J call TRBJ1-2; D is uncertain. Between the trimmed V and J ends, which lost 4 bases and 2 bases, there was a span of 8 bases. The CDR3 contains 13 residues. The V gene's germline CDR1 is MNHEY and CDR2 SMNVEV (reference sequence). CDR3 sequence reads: CASSSELNYGYTF. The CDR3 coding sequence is TGTGCCAGCAGTTCGGAGCTGAACTATGGCTACACCTTC.

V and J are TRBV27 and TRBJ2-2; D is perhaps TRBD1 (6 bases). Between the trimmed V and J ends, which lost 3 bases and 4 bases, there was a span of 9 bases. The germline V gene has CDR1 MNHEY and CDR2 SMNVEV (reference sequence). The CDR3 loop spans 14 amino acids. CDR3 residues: CASSLGAGTGELFF. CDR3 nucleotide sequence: TGTGCCAGCAGTTTGGGGGCGGGCACCGGGGAGCTGTTTTTT.

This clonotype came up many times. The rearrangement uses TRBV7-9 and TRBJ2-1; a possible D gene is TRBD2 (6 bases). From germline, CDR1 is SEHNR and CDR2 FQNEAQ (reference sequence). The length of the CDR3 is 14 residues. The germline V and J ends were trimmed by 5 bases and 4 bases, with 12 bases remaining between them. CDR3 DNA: TGTGCCAGCAGCGGGGGACTCCTTTACAATGAGCAGTTCTTC. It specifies CASSGGLLYNEQFF.

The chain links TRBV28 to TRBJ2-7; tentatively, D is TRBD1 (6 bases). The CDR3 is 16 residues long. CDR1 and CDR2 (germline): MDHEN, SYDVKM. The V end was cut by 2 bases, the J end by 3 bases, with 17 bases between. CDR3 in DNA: TGTGCCAGCAGTTTAAACCGAGGGACATGCGACTACGAGCAGTACTTC. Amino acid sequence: CASSLNRGTCDYEQYF.

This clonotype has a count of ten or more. The CDR3 DNA is TGCAGTGCGAATACCGGGACGGATAACACTGAAGCTTTCTTT. Translation gives CSANTGTDNTEAFF. The V gene is TRBV20-1, the J gene TRBJ1-1; D perhaps matches TRBD1 (5 bases). The CDR3 is made up of 14 amino acids. The germline V gene has CDR1 DFQATT and CDR2 SNEGSKA (reference sequence). V was pared by 6 bases and J by 2 bases, with 16 bases between.

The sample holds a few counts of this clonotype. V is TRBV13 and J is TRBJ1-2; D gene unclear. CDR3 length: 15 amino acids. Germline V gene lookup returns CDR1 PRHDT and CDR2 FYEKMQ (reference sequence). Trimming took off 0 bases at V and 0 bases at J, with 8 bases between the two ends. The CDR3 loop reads CASSLGRRTNYGYTF. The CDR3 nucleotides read TGTGCCAGCAGCTTAGGGCGCAGGACTAACTATGGCTACACCTTC.

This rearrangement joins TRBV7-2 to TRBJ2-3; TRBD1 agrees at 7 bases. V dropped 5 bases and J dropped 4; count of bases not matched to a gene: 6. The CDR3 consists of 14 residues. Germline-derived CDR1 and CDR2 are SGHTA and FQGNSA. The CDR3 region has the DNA TGTGCCAGCAGCAGAGCAGGGGGAGCAGATACGCAGTATTTT. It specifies CASSRAGGADTQYF.

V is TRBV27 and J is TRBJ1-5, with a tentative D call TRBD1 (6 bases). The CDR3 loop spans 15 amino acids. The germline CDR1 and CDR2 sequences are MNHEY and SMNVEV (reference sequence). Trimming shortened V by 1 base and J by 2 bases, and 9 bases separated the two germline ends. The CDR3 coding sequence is TGTGCCAGCAGTTTATGGGGGCGCGGCAATCAGCCCCAGCATTTT. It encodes CASSLWGRGNQPQHF.

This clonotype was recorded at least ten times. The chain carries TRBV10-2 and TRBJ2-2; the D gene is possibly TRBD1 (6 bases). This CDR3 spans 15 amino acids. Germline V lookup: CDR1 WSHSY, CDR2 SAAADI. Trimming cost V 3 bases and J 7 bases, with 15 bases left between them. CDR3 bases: TGCGCCAGCAGTGATATACAGGGTATGGGCGGGGAGCTGTTTTTT. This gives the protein CASSDIQGMGGELFF.

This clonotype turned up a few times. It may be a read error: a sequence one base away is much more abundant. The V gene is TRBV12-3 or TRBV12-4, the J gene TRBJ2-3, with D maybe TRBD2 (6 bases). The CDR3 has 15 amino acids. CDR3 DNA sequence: TGTGCCAGCAGTTTTTCCCAGGGAGGTAGGGAGACCCGGTACTTC. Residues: CASSFSQGGRETRYF.

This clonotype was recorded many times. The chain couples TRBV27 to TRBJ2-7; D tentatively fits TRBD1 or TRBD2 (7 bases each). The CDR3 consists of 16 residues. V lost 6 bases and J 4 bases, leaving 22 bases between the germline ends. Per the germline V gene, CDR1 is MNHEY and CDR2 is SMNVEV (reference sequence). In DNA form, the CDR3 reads TGTGCCAGCAGAAGCCTCCGAAGGGGGCGGGAGTACGAGCAGTACTTC. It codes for CASRSLRRGREYEQYF.

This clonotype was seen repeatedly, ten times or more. CDR3 DNA sequence: TGTGCCAGCAGCCGAGGCAAGTACAATGAGCAGTTCTTC. This sequence encodes CASSRGKYNEQFF. The rearrangement links TRBV11-3 to TRBJ2-1; no clear D gene. V shed 5 bases and J shed 4 bases, with 9 bases lying between them. Germline assignment: CDR1 SGHNT and CDR2 YENEEA. This CDR3 region has 13 residues.

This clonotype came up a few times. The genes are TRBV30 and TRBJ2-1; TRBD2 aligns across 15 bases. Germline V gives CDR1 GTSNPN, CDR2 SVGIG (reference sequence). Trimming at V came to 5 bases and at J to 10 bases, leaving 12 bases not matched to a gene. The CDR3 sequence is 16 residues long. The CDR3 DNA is TGTGCCTGGGCTATCCCGGGACTAGCGGGAGGAAGGGAGCAGTTCTTC. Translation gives CAWAIPGLAGGREQFF. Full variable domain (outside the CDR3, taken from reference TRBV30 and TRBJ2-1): SQTIHQWPATLVQPVGSPLSLECTVEGTSNPNLYWYRQAAGRGLQLLFYSVGIGQISSEVPQNLSASRPQDRQFILSSKKLLLSDSGFYLCAWAIPGLAGGREQFFGPGTRLTVL.

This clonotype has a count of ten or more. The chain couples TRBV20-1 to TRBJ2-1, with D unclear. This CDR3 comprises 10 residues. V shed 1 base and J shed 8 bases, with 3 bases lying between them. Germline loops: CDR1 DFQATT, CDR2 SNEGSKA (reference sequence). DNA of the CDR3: TGCAGTGCTAGAGTAGATGAGCAGTTCTTC. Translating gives CSARVDEQFF.

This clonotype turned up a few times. The CDR3 bases are TGTGCCAGCTCACCGGAAGCAGGGTCTTCACTCTCTGAAGCTTTCTTT. Its translation: CASSPEAGSSLSEAFF. This chain links TRBV18 with TRBJ1-1; D may be TRBD1 (5 bases). Germline assignment: CDR1 KGHSH and CDR2 LQKENI. Deletions cut 3 bases from V and 6 bases from J, with 20 bases between. This CDR3 comprises 16 residues. Full variable domain (remainder filled in from reference TRBV18 and TRBJ1-1): NAGVMQNPRHLVRRRGQEARLRCSPMKGHSHVYWYRQLPEEGLKFMVYLQKENIIDESGMPKERFSAEFPKEGPSILRIQQVVRGDSAAYFCASSPEAGSSLSEAFFGQGTRLTVV.

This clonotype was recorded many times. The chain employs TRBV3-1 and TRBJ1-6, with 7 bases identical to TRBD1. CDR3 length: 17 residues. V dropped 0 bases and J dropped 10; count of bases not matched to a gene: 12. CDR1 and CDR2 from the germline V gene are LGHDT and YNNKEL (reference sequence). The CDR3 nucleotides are TGTGCCAGCAGCCAAGAGGGAGCAGCGACAGGGCAGTCACCCCTCCACTTT. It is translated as CASSQEGAATGQSPLHF.

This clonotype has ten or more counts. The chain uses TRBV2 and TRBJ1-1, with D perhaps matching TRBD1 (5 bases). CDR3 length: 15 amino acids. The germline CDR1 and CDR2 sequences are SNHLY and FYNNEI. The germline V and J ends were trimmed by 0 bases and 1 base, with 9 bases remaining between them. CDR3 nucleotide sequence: TGTGCCAGCAGTGAAGCTCCGACAGCGAACACTGAAGCTTTCTTT. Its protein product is CASSEAPTANTEAFF.

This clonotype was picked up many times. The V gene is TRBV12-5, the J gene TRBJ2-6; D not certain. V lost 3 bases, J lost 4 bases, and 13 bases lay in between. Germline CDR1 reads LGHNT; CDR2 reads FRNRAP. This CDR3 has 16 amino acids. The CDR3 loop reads CASGFPGSAGANVLTF. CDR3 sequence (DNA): TGTGCTAGTGGTTTCCCCGGGTCGGCGGGGGCCAACGTCCTGACTTTC.

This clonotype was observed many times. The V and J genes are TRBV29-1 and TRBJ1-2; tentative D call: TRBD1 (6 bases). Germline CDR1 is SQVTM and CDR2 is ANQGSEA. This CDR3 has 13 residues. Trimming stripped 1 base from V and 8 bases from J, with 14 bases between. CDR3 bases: TGCAGCGTTGAAGTACCACAGGGTGGGGGCTACACCTTC. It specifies CSVEVPQGGGYTF. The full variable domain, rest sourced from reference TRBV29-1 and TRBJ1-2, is SAVISQKPSRDICQRGTSLTIQCQVDSQVTMMFWYRQQPGQSLTLIATANQGSEATYESGFVIDKFPISRPNLTFSTLTVSNMSPEDSSIYLCSVEVPQGGGYTFGSGTRLTVV.

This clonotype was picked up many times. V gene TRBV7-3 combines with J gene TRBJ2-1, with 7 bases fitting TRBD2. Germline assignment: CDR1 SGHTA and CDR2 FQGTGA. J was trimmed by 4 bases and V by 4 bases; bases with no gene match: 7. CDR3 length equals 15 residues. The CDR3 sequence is CASSSDGLDYNEQFF. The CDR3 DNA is TGTGCCAGCAGCTCGGACGGACTAGATTACAATGAGCAGTTCTTC. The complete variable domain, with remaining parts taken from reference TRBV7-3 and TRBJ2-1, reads GAGVSQTPSNKVTEKGKYVELRCDPISGHTALYWYRQSLGQGPEFLIYFQGTGAADDSGLPNDRFFAVRPEGSVSTLKIQRTERGDSAVYLCASSSDGLDYNEQFFGPGTRLTVL.

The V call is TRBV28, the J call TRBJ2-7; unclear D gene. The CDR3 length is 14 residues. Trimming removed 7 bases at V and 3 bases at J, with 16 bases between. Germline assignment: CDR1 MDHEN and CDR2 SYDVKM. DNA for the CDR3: TGTGCCAGCACCCCCATGGGAAAAGGCTACGAGCAGTACTTC. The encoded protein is CASTPMGKGYEQYF.

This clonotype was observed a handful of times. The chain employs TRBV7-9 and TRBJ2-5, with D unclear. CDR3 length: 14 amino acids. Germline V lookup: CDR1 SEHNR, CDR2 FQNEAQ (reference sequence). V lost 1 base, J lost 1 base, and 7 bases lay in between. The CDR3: CASSLDYTQETQYF. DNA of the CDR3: TGTGCCAGCAGCTTAGACTACACCCAAGAGACCCAGTACTTC.